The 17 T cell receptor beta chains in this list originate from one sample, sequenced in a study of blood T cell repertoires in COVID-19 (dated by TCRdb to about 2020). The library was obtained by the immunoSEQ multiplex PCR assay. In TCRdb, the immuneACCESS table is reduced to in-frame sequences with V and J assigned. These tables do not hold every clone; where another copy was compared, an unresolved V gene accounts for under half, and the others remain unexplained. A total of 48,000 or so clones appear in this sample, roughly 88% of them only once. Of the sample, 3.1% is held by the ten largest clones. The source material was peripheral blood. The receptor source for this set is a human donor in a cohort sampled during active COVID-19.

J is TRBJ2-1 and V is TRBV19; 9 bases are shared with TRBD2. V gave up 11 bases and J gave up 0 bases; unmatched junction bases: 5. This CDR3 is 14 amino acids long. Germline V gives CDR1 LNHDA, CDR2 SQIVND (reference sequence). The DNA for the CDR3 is TGTGCCGTACTAGCGGGCAGCTCCTACAATGAGCAGTTCTTC. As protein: CAVLAGSSYNEQFF.

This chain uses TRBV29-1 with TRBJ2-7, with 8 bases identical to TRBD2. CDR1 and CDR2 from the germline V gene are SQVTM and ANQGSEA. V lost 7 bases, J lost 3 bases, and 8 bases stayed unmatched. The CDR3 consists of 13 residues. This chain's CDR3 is CSGSQSGSYEQYF. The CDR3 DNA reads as TGCAGCGGGTCCCAAAGCGGGAGCTACGAGCAGTACTTC.

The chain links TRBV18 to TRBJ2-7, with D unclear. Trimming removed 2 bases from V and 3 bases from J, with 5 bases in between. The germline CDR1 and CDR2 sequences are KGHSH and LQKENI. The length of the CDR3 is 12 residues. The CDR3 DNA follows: TGTGCCAGCTCACCATTCGGCTACGAGCAGTACTTC. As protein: CASSPFGYEQYF.

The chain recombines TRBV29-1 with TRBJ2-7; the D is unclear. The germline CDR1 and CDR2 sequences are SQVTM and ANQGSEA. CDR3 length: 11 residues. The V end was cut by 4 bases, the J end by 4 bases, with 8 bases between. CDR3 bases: TGCAGCGTTGGATGGGCGTACGAGCAGTACTTC. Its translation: CSVGWAYEQYF.

In DNA form, the CDR3 reads TGTGCCACCTCCCCGGGTAGCGGGCCCTACAATGAGCAGTTCTTC. Protein product: CATSPGSGPYNEQFF. The J gene is TRBJ2-1, the V gene TRBV24-1; TRBD2 agrees at 7 bases. CDR1 is KGHDR and CDR2 is SFDVKD in the germline V gene. The CDR3 covers 15 residues. Trimming cost V 9 bases and J 2 bases; bases outside gene matches: 9.

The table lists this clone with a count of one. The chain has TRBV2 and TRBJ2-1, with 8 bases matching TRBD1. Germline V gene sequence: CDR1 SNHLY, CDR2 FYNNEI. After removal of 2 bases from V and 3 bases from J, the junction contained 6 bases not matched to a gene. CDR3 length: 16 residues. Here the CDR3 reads CASSELAGGGYNEQFF. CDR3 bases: TGTGCCAGCAGTGAATTGGCAGGGGGCGGCTACAATGAGCAGTTCTTC.

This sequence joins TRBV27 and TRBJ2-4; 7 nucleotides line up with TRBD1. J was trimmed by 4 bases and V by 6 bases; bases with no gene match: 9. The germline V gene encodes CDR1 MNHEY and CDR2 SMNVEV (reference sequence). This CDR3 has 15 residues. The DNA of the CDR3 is TGTGCCAGCAGACGAAAGGGGGACAGTAAAAACATTCAGTACTTC. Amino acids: CASRRKGDSKNIQYF.

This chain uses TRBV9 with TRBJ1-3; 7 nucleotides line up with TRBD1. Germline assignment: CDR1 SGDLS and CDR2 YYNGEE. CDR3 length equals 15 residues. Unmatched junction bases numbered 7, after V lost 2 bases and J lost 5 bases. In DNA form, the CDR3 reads TGTGCCAGCAGCGTCGGGGACAGCGTTCGAAACACCATATATTTT. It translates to CASSVGDSVRNTIYF.

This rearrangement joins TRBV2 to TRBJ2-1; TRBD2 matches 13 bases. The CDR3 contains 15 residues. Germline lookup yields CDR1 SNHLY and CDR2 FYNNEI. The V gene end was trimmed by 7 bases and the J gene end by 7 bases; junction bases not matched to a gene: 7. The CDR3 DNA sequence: TGTGCCAGCAATTGGGGACTAGCGGGACGGAATGAGCAGTTCTTC. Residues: CASNWGLAGRNEQFF. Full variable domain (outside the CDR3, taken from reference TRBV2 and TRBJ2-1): EPEVTQTPSHQVTQMGQEVILRCVPISNHLYFYWYRQILGQKVEFLVSFYNNEISEKSEIFDDQFSVERPDGSNFTLKIRSTKLEDSAMYFCASNWGLAGRNEQFFGPGTRLTVL.

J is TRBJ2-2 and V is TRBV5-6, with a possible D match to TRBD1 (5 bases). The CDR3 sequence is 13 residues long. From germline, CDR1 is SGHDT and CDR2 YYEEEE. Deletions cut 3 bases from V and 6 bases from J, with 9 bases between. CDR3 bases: TGTGCCAGCAGCTCAGGGTTTCCCGGGGAGCTGTTTTTT. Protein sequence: CASSSGFPGELFF.

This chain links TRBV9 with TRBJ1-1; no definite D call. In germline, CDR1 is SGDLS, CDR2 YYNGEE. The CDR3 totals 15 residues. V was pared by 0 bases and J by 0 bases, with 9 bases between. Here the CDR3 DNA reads TGTGCCAGCAGCGTAGGTGGAGCTATGAACACTGAAGCTTTCTTT. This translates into CASSVGGAMNTEAFF.

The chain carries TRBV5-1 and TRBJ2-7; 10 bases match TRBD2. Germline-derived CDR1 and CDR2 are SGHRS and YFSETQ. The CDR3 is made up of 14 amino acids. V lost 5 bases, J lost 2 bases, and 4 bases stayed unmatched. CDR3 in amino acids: CASRPSGRTYEQYF. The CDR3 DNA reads TGCGCCAGCAGACCTAGCGGGAGAACCTACGAGCAGTACTTC.

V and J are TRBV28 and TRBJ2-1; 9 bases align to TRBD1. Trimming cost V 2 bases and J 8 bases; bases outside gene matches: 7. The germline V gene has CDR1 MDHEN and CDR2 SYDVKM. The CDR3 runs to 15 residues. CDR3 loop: CASSLVGQGHHEQFF. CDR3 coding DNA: TGTGCCAGCAGTTTAGTCGGACAGGGGCACCATGAGCAGTTCTTC.

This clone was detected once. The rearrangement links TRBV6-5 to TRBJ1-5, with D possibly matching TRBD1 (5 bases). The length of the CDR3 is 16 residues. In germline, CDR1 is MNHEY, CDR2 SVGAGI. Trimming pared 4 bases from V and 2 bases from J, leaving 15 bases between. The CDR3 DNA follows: TGTGCCAGCAGTTCCTGGGGCGGGGGAGGCAATCAGCCCCAGCATTTT. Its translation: CASSSWGGGGNQPQHF.

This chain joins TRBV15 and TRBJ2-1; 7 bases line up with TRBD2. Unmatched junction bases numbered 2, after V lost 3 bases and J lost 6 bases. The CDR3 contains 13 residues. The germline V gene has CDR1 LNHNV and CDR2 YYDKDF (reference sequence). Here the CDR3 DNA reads TGTGCCACCAGCAGGGGACTACCCAATGAGCAGTTCTTC. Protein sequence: CATSRGLPNEQFF.

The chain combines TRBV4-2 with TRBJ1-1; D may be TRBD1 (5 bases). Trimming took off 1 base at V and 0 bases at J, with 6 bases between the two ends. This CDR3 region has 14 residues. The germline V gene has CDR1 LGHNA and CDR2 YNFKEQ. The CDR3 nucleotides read TGTGCCAGCAGCCAAGCAGGGTTGAACACTGAAGCTTTCTTT. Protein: CASSQAGLNTEAFF.

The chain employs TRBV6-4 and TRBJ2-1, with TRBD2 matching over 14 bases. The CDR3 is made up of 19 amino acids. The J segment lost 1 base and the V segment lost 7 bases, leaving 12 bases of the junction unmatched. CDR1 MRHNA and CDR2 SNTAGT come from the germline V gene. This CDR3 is CASTIPTSGRERSYNEQFF. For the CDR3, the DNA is TGTGCCAGCACAATACCGACTAGCGGGAGGGAAAGGTCCTACAATGAGCAGTTCTTC.